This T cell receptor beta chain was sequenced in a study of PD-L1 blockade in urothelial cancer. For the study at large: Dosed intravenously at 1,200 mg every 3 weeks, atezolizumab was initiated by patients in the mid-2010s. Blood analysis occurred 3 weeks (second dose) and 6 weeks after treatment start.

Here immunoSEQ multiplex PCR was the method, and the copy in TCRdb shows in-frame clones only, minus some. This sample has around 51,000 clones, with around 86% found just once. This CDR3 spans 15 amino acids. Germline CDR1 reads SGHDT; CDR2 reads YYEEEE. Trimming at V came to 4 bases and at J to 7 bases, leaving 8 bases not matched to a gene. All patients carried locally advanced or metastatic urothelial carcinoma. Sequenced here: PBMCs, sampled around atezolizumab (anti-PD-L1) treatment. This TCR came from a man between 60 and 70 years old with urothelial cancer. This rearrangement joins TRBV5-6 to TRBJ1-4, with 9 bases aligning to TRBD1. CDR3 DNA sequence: TGTGCCAGCAGCGGGAGTGGGACAGGGTTTGAAAAACTGTTTTTT. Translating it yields CASSGSGTGFEKLFF.